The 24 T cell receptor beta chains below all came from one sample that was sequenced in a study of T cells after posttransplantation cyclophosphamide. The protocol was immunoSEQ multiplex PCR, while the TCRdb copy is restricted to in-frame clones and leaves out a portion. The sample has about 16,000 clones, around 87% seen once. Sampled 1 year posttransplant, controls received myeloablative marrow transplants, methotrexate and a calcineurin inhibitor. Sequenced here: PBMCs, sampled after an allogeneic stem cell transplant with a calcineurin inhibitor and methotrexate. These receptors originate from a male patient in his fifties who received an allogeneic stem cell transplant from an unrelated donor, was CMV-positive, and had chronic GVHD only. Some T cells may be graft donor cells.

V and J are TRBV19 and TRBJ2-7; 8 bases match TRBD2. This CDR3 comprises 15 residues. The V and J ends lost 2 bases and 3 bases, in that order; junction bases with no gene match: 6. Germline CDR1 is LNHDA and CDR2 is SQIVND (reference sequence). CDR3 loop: CASSISPAGGYEQYF. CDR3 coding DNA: TGTGCCAGTAGTATATCCCCCGCGGGGGGCTACGAGCAGTACTTC.

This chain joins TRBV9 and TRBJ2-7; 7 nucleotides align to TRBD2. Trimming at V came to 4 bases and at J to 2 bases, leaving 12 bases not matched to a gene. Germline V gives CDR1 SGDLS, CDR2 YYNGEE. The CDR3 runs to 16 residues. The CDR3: CASSQGLRGTTYEQYF. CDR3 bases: TGTGCCAGCAGCCAAGGGTTGCGGGGGACGACCTACGAGCAGTACTTC. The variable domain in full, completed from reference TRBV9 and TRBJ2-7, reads DSGVTQTPKHLITATGQRVTLRCSPRSGDLSVYWYQQSLDQGLQFLIQYYNGEERAKGNILERFSAQQFPDLHSELNLSSLELGDSALYFCASSQGLRGTTYEQYFGPGTRLTVT.

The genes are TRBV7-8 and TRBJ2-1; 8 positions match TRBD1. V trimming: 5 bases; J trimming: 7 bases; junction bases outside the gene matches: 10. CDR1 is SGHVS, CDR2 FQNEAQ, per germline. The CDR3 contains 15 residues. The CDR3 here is CASSPYQGAQNEQFF. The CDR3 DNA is TGTGCCAGCAGCCCCTATCAGGGGGCGCAAAATGAGCAGTTCTTC.

For the CDR3, the DNA is TGTGCCAGCAGCTTAACAGGGGGATGGGAGACCCAGTACTTC. It specifies CASSLTGGWETQYF. The J gene is TRBJ2-5, the V gene TRBV7-3, with D tentatively TRBD1 (6 bases). This CDR3 is 14 amino acids long. CDR1 is SGHTA and CDR2 is FQGTGA in the germline V gene. Trimming left V 0 bases short and J 5 bases short, with 10 bases between. Based on the CDR3 plus reference TRBV7-3 and TRBJ2-5, the full variable domain is GAGVSQTPSNKVTEKGKYVELRCDPISGHTALYWYRQSLGQGPEFLIYFQGTGAADDSGLPNDRFFAVRPEGSVSTLKIQRTERGDSAVYLCASSLTGGWETQYFGPGTRLLVL.

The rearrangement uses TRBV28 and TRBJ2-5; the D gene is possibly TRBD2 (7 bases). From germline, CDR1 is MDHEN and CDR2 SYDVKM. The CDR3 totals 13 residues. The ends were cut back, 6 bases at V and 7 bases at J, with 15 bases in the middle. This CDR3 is CASRRGGVGTQYF. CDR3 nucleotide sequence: TGTGCCAGCAGAAGGGGGGGGGTCGGGACCCAGTACTTC.

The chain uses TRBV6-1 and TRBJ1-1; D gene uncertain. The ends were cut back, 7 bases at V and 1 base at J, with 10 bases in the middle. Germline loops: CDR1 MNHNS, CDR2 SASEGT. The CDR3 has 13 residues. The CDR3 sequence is CASIWRENTEAFF. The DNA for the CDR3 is TGTGCCAGCATATGGCGGGAGAACACTGAAGCTTTCTTT.

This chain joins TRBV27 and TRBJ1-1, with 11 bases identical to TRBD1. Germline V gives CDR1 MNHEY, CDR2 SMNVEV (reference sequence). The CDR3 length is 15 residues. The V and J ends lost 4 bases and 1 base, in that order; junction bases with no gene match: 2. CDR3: CASSYGQGANTEAFF. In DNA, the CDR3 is TGTGCCAGCAGTTACGGACAGGGGGCGAACACTGAAGCTTTCTTT.

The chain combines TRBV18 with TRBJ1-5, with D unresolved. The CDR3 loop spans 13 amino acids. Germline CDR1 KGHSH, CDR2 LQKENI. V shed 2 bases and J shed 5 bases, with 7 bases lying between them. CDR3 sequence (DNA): TGTGCCAGCTCACCAGGGGAGGATCAGCCCCAGCATTTT. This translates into CASSPGEDQPQHF.

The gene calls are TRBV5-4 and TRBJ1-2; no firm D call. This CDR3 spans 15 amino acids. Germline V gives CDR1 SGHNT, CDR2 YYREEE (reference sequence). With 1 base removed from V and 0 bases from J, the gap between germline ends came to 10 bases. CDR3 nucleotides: TGTGCCAGCAGCTTGTCTTCCGGGGCTAACTATGGCTACACCTTC. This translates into CASSLSSGANYGYTF. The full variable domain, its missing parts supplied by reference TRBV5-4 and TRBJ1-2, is ETGVTQSPTHLIKTRGQQVTLRCSSQSGHNTVSWYQQALGQGPQFIFQYYREEENGRGNFPPRFSGLQFPNYSSELNVNALELDDSALYLCASSLSSGANYGYTFGSGTRLTVV.

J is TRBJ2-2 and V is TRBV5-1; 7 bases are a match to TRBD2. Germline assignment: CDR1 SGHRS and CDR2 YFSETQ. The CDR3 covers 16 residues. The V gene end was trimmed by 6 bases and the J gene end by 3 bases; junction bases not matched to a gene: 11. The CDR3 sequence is CASTKSSGRDTGELFF. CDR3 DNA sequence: TGCGCCAGCACTAAATCCTCAGGGAGGGACACCGGGGAGCTGTTTTTT.

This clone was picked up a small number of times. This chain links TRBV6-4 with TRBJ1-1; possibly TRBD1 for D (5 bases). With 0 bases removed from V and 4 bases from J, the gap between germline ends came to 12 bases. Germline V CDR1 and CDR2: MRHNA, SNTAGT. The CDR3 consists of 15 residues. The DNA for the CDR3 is TGTGCCAGCAGTGACTCGGCAGGGTCGGGCACTGAAGCTTTCTTT. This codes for CASSDSAGSGTEAFF.

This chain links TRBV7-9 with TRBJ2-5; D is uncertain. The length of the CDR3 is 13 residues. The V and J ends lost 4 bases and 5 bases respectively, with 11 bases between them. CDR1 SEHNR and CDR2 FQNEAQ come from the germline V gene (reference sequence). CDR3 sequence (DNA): TGTGCCAGCAGCTCTGCCAGTTTGGAGACCCAGTACTTC. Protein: CASSSASLETQYF.

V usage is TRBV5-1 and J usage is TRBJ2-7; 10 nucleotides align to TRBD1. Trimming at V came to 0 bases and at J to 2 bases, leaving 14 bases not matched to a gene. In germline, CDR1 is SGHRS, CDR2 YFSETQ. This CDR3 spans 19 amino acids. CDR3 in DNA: TGCGCCAGCAGCTTGGGGGCCCCCGGGACAGGGGCCTTTCCCTACGAGCAGTACTTC. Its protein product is CASSLGAPGTGAFPYEQYF.

This CDR3 is CASSFDITGGYTF. The CDR3 nucleotides are TGCGCCAGCAGCTTTGACATTACAGGTGGCTACACCTTC. The J gene is TRBJ1-2, the V gene TRBV5-1; D perhaps matches TRBD1 (5 bases). Trimming took off 2 bases at V and 7 bases at J, with 12 bases between the two ends. The CDR3 has 13 amino acids. From germline, CDR1 is SGHRS and CDR2 YFSETQ.

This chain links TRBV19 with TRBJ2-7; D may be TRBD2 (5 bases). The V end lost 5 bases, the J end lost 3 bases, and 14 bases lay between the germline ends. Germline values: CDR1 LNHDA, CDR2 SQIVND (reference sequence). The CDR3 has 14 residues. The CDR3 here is CASSPIAGGYEQYF. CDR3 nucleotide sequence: TGTGCCAGTAGTCCTATCGCAGGAGGCTACGAGCAGTACTTC.

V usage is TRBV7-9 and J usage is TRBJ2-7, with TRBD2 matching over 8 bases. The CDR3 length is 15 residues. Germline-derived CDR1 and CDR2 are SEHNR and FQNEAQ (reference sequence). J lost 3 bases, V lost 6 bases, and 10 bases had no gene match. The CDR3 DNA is TGTGCCAGCAGTCTTAGCGGGGAGGTAAGCTACGAGCAGTACTTC. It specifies CASSLSGEVSYEQYF.

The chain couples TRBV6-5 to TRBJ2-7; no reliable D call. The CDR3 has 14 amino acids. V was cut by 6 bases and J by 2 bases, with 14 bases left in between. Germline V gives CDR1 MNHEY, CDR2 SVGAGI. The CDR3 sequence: CASSPMAAPYEQYF. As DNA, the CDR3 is TGTGCCAGCAGCCCGATGGCGGCTCCCTACGAGCAGTACTTC.

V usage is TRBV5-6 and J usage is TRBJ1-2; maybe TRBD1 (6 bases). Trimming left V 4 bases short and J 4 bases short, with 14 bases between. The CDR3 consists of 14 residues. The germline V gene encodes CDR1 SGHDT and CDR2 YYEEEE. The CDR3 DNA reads TGTGCCAGCAGCCCAGGGGACGGAGTCTATGGCTACACCTTC. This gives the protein CASSPGDGVYGYTF.

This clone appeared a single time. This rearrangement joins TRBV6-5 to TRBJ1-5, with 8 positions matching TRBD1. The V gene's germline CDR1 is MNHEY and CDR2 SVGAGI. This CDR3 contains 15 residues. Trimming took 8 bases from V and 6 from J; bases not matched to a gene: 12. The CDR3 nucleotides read TGTGCCAGCGGTAACCACAGGGGGTCGGGTCAGCCCCAGCATTTT. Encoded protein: CASGNHRGSGQPQHF.

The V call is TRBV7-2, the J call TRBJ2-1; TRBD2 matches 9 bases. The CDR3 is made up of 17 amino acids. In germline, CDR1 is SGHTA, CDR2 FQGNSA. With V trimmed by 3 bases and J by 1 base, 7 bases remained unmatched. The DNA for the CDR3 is TGTGCCAGCAGCTTCCCCCGTCTAGCGGGATCCTACAATGAGCAGTTCTTC. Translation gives CASSFPRLAGSYNEQFF.

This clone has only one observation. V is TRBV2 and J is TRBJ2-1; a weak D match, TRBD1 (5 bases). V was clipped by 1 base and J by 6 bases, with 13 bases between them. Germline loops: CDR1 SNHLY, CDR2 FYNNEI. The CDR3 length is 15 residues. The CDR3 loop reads CASSEEGSNGNEQFF. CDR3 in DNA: TGTGCCAGCAGTGAAGAGGGGTCTAATGGCAATGAGCAGTTCTTC.

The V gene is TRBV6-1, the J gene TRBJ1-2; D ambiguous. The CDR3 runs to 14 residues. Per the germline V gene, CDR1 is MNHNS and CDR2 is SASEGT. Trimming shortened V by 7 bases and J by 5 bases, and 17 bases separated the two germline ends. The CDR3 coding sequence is TGTGCCAGCATCCGAACACCTGCCCGATATGGCTACACCTTC. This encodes CASIRTPARYGYTF.

The CDR3 DNA reads TGTGCCAGCAGCTTATCTTATCCCGGGGAGCTGTTTTTT. Residues: CASSLSYPGELFF. The J gene is TRBJ2-2, the V gene TRBV7-3; unclear D gene. Trimming removed 2 bases at V and 6 bases at J, with 7 bases between. Germline-derived CDR1 and CDR2 are SGHTA and FQGTGA. The CDR3 totals 13 residues.

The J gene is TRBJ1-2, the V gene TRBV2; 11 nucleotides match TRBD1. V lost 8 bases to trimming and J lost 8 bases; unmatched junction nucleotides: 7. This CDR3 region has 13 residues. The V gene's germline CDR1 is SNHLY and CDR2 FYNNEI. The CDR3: CASYGQGAVGYTF. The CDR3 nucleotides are TGTGCCAGCTATGGACAGGGGGCGGTAGGCTACACCTTC.